This TCR beta chain came from a study of cytomegalovirus exposure and HLA in healthy donors. Overall study results and limits: Most likely, a cluster of highly shared sequence variants arose as a sequencing artifact. Analysis performed later showed TCR beta chains linked to HLA being more clonally expanded than equally common others.

This clone was observed a few times. Its specificity is not known. This PCR relied on a set of 60 Vbeta primers and 13 Jbeta primers. The method was immunoSEQ multiplex PCR; TCRdb's version includes in-frame clones alone and lacks a portion of them. The sample lists under 70,000 clones, more than 65% seen once, with under 45% in the top ten. The TCR was taken from a man aged 35 to 55 in good health and CMV-seropositive. The sequenced sample consisted of PBMCs.

The chain's CDR3 is CASSLSSGNTEAFF. The CDR3 DNA follows: TGTGCCAGCAGTTTATCGTCAGGGAACACTGAAGCTTTCTTT. This rearrangement joins TRBV27 to TRBJ1-1; D is uncertain. Germline CDR1 and CDR2: MNHEY and SMNVEV (reference sequence). This CDR3 spans 14 amino acids. The V end lost 0 bases, the J end lost 1 base, and 6 bases lay between the germline ends.